The 18 T cell receptor beta chains below all came from one sample that was sequenced in a study of blood T cell repertoires in COVID-19. Only in-frame clones appear in the TCRdb table, and some are missing; sequencing was by immunoSEQ multiplex PCR. The sample lists some 260,000 clones; approximately 88% were seen once. Sequenced input: peripheral blood. The source is a woman in her 30s with acute or convalescent COVID-19.

This chain connects TRBV19 to TRBJ2-3, with 7 bases aligning to TRBD1. Per the germline V gene, CDR1 is LNHDA and CDR2 is SQIVND (reference sequence). The CDR3 sequence is 14 residues long. The V gene end was trimmed by 4 bases and the J gene end by 6 bases; junction bases not matched to a gene: 7. The CDR3 bases are TGTGCCAGTAGTAGAAGAACAGGGGACGATACGCAGTATTTT. Residues: CASSRRTGDDTQYF.

V is TRBV2 and J is TRBJ2-7, with TRBD2 matching over 16 bases. The length of the CDR3 is 17 residues. CDR1 SNHLY and CDR2 FYNNEI come from the germline V gene. V lost 5 bases, J lost 6 bases, and 10 bases stayed unmatched. The CDR3 bases are TGTGCCAGCAGTACCGGGACTAGCGGGAGGGCCTTTAGCGAGCAGTACTTC. Protein: CASSTGTSGRAFSEQYF. The entire variable domain, with the rest obtained from reference TRBV2 and TRBJ2-7, is as follows: EPEVTQTPSHQVTQMGQEVILRCVPISNHLYFYWYRQILGQKVEFLVSFYNNEISEKSEIFDDQFSVERPDGSNFTLKIRSTKLEDSAMYFCASSTGTSGRAFSEQYFGPGTRLTVT.

This sequence joins TRBV27 and TRBJ2-7, with 13 bases lining up with TRBD2. Germline V gene lookup returns CDR1 MNHEY and CDR2 SMNVEV (reference sequence). With 4 bases clipped from V and 7 bases from J, the junction kept 13 bases outside the gene matches. CDR3 length: 17 residues. The CDR3 loop is CASSSTGGLAGLREQYF. The CDR3 DNA is TGTGCCAGCAGTTCAACAGGGGGACTAGCGGGACTTAGGGAGCAGTACTTC.

The V gene is TRBV12-5, the J gene TRBJ2-3; the D gene is possibly TRBD1 (5 bases). In germline, CDR1 is LGHNT, CDR2 FRNRAP. Trimming shortened V by 2 bases and J by 4 bases, and 7 bases separated the two germline ends. The CDR3 covers 13 residues. The CDR3 sequence is CASGLRGADTQYF. The CDR3 DNA is TGTGCTAGTGGTTTGAGGGGTGCAGATACGCAGTATTTT.

V and J are TRBV5-1 and TRBJ1-5; possible D gene TRBD1, 6 bases. Germline V gene data show CDR1 as SGHRS and CDR2 as YFSETQ. The CDR3 has 15 residues. V lost 4 bases to trimming and J lost 3 bases, with 14 bases between them. The CDR3 nucleotides are TGCGCCAGCAGCCCGAGGGGGGGAGTCAATCAGCCCCAGCATTTT. Translating gives CASSPRGGVNQPQHF.

The genes are TRBV30 and TRBJ2-1; D unclear. V was pared by 1 base and J by 0 bases, with 16 bases between. CDR1 and CDR2 from the germline V gene are GTSNPN and SVGIG (reference sequence). This CDR3 spans 17 amino acids. CDR3 nucleotide sequence: TGTGCCTGGAGTGGATCTACCCCCCACGGCTCCTACAATGAGCAGTTCTTC. Residues: CAWSGSTPHGSYNEQFF. Drawing the rest from reference TRBV30 and TRBJ2-1, the complete variable domain is SQTIHQWPATLVQPVGSPLSLECTVEGTSNPNLYWYRQAAGRGLQLLFYSVGIGQISSEVPQNLSASRPQDRQFILSSKKLLLSDSGFYLCAWSGSTPHGSYNEQFFGPGTRLTVL.

The rearrangement joins TRBV5-1 to TRBJ2-7, with D maybe TRBD2 (6 bases). Trimming pared 3 bases from V and 2 bases from J, leaving 12 bases between. This CDR3 region has 14 residues. Germline V CDR1 and CDR2: SGHRS, YFSETQ. Written as DNA, the CDR3 is TGCGCCAGCAGCTCCCAAGGGACTCCCTACGAGCAGTACTTC. Translated, it gives CASSSQGTPYEQYF.

This clone was seen a single time. The chain carries TRBV9 and TRBJ2-3; 7 bases align to TRBD2. The germline gives CDR1 SGDLS, CDR2 YYNGEE. The V gene end was trimmed by 0 bases and the J gene end by 4 bases; junction bases not matched to a gene: 8. This CDR3 is 16 amino acids long. CDR3: CASSVVGAGAADTQYF. In nucleotides, the CDR3 is TGTGCCAGCAGCGTAGTAGGGGCGGGAGCGGCAGATACGCAGTATTTT.

The chain has TRBV5-1 and TRBJ2-5; 9 nucleotides line up with TRBD1. Trimming at V came to 0 bases and at J to 3 bases, leaving 6 bases not matched to a gene. This CDR3 contains 16 residues. From germline, CDR1 is SGHRS and CDR2 YFSETQ. CDR3 sequence (DNA): TGCGCCAGCAGCTTGGACGCTGGGACAGGGAAAGAGACCCAGTACTTC. Translating gives CASSLDAGTGKETQYF.

This clone was found once. This sequence joins TRBV30 and TRBJ2-7; D remains ambiguous. The germline gives CDR1 GTSNPN, CDR2 SVGIG (reference sequence). Trimming stripped 0 bases from V and 6 bases from J, with 9 bases between. This CDR3 has 12 amino acids. The CDR3 spells CAWSVRVSEQYF. The CDR3 nucleotides are TGTGCCTGGAGTGTACGGGTCTCCGAGCAGTACTTC.

The chain joins TRBV5-6 to TRBJ1-2; 9 nucleotides line up with TRBD1. The V gene end was trimmed by 4 bases and the J gene end by 7 bases; junction bases not matched to a gene: 5. Germline CDR1 reads SGHDT; CDR2 reads YYEEEE. This CDR3 has 13 residues. CDR3 DNA: TGTGCCAGCAGCCTGGGACAGGGCGGTGGCTACACCTTC. Translation gives CASSLGQGGGYTF.

J is TRBJ2-2 and V is TRBV9; 10 bases line up with TRBD2. Germline CDR1 SGDLS, CDR2 YYNGEE. The V gene end was trimmed by 2 bases and the J gene end by 4 bases; junction bases not matched to a gene: 5. This CDR3 region has 16 residues. CDR3 in amino acids: CASSVQAGGFTGELFF. The CDR3 DNA reads TGTGCCAGCAGCGTCCAAGCGGGAGGGTTCACCGGGGAGCTGTTTTTT.

V is TRBV5-1 and J is TRBJ1-2; 7 nucleotides line up with TRBD1. V was pared by 5 bases and J by 5 bases, with 3 bases of the junction left unmatched. The CDR3 sequence is 12 residues long. The V gene's germline CDR1 is SGHRS and CDR2 YFSETQ. The CDR3 region is CASRPGQYGYTF. The CDR3 coding sequence is TGCGCCAGCAGACCGGGACAGTATGGCTACACCTTC.

This chain connects TRBV5-1 to TRBJ1-1, with D tentatively TRBD1 (5 bases). Germline CDR1 reads SGHRS; CDR2 reads YFSETQ. This CDR3 comprises 13 residues. Trimming pared 0 bases from V and 8 bases from J, leaving 11 bases between. CDR3 sequence reads: CASSLASGYEAFF. For the CDR3, the DNA is TGCGCCAGCAGCTTGGCCTCAGGGTACGAAGCTTTCTTT.

This clone appeared once. The V and J genes are TRBV6-2 or TRBV6-3 and TRBJ2-7; D is uncertain. Trimming pared 0 bases from V and 0 bases from J, leaving 12 bases between. The length of the CDR3 is 16 residues. Germline V gene data show CDR1 as MNHEY and CDR2 as SVGEGT. As DNA, the CDR3 is TGTGCCAGCAGTTACTCGTTACAAGCGTCCTCCTACGAGCAGTACTTC. It is translated as CASSYSLQASSYEQYF.

This clone appeared once. V usage is TRBV5-5 and J usage is TRBJ1-2; D is perhaps TRBD1 (5 bases). This CDR3 is 13 amino acids long. V was trimmed by 3 bases and J by 4 bases, leaving 10 bases between them. CDR1 is SGHKS, CDR2 YYEKEE, per germline (reference sequence). This chain's CDR3 is CASSSEGTYGYTF. In DNA, the CDR3 is TGTGCCAGCAGCTCGGAGGGGACCTATGGCTACACCTTC.

This chain uses TRBV20-1 with TRBJ1-5; perhaps TRBD1 as D (5 bases). Germline V gives CDR1 DFQATT, CDR2 SNEGSKA (reference sequence). Trimming shortened V by 3 bases and J by 6 bases, and 15 bases separated the two germline ends. This CDR3 is 14 amino acids long. This CDR3 is CSASASAQGQPQHF. The CDR3, as DNA: TGCAGTGCTAGTGCGTCTGCGCAGGGTCAGCCCCAGCATTTT.

The CDR3 here is CASSVEASPEQFF. The CDR3 region has the DNA TGTGCCAGCAGCGTAGAGGCTAGCCCTGAGCAGTTCTTC. The chain links TRBV9 to TRBJ2-1; D is possibly TRBD2 (5 bases). Per germline, CDR1 SGDLS and CDR2 YYNGEE. This CDR3 has 13 amino acids. Trimming pared 0 bases from V and 9 bases from J, leaving 10 bases between.